Reported below is one TCR beta chain. Trimming removed 6 bases at V and 5 bases at J, with 11 bases between. The CDR3 spans 13 residues. Per germline, CDR1 KGHSH and CDR2 LQKENI. Repertoires were generated with immunoSEQ multiplex PCR, while TCRdb's copy carries only in-frame clones and drops some. The table lists 150,000 to 200,000 clones, more than 80% of them singletons, with around 7.5% in the top ten. These data are taken from a study of blood T cell repertoires in COVID-19. The sample was peripheral blood. The rearrangement uses TRBV18 and TRBJ1-5; possible D gene TRBD1, 5 bases. This sequence was found in a woman aged 55-69 years with acute or convalescent COVID-19. CDR3 protein: CASSQGSDQPQHF. As DNA, the CDR3 is TGTGCCAGCTCGCAGGGTTCTGATCAGCCCCAGCATTTT.